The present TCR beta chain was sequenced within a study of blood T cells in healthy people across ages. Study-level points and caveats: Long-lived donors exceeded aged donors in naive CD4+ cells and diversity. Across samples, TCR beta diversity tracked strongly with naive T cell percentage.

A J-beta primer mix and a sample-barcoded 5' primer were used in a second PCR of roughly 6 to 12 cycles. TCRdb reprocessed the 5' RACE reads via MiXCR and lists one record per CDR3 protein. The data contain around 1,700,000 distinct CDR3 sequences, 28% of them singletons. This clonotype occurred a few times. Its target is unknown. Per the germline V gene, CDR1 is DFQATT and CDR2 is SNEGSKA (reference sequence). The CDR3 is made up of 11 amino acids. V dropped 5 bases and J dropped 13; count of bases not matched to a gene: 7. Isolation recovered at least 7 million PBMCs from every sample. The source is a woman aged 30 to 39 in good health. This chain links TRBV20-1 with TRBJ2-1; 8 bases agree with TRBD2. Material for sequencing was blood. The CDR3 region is CSAPSGRDQFF. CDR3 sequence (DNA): TGCAGTGCTCCTAGCGGGCGTGATCAGTTCTTC.